One and the same sample provided the 9 T cell receptor beta chains below, sequenced in a study of beta chain features in type 1 diabetes. Expressed TCRB transcripts were sequenced, since all the RNA that had been isolated was reverse transcribed. The protocol was immunoSEQ multiplex PCR, while the TCRdb copy is restricted to in-frame clones and leaves out a portion. The repertoire includes 300,000 to 350,000 clones, about 18% of them detected once, and 0.044% sits in the top ten. The sequenced material came from naive CD4+ T cells from blood. Every receptor here comes from a young woman in good health.

This clone was detected a few times. The chain uses TRBV7-9 and TRBJ2-2; 14 nucleotides agree with TRBD2. The CDR3 consists of 17 residues. Trimming cost V 5 bases and J 7 bases; bases outside gene matches: 9. The germline gives CDR1 SEHNR, CDR2 FQNEAQ (reference sequence). The CDR3 reads CASSPTRTSGRIGELFF. In DNA form, the CDR3 reads TGTGCCAGCAGCCCGACCAGGACTAGCGGGAGGATCGGGGAGCTGTTTTTT.

This clone was seen just once. The V gene is TRBV21-1, the J gene TRBJ2-7; TRBD1 was called by the table and not checked on the DNA. TRBV21-1 is a pseudogene. The CDR3 totals 16 residues. The CDR3 nucleotides read TGTGCCAGCAGCAAAGTGCTTCTCGGGACAGCCTACGAGCAGTACTTC. This encodes CASSKVLLGTAYEQYF.

In this sample, this clone turned up a few times. The chain's CDR3 is CASGPSPGQRIGETQYF. Written as DNA, the CDR3 is TGTGCTAGTGGTCCTTCCCCGGGACAGCGGATCGGGGAGACCCAGTACTTC. The V call is TRBV12-5, the J call TRBJ2-5; 7 bases fit TRBD1. CDR1 and CDR2 (germline): LGHNT, FRNRAP. J gave up 5 bases and V 5 bases, and 17 bases lay outside the gene matches. The CDR3 is 17 residues long.

The chain couples TRBV14 to TRBJ2-7; a possible D gene is TRBD2 (6 bases). The CDR3 consists of 16 residues. V lost 4 bases and J 3 bases, leaving 19 bases between the germline ends. Germline CDR1 is SGHDN and CDR2 is FVKESK. The CDR3 loop is CASSPRPWFGGYEQYF. CDR3 nucleotide sequence: TGTGCCAGCAGCCCGAGGCCCTGGTTCGGGGGCTACGAGCAGTACTTC. The full variable domain, rest sourced from reference TRBV14 and TRBJ2-7, is EAGVTQFPSHSVIEKGQTVTLRCDPISGHDNLYWYRRVMGKEIKFLLHFVKESKQDESGMPNNRFLAERTGGTYSTLKVQPAELEDSGVYFCASSPRPWFGGYEQYFGPGTRLTVT.

This clone was seen a few times. This chain uses TRBV5-1 with TRBJ2-3, with D perhaps matching TRBD2 (5 bases). The germline V and J ends were trimmed by 0 bases and 3 bases, with 20 bases remaining between them. This CDR3 spans 18 amino acids. Germline CDR1 is SGHRS and CDR2 is YFSETQ. The CDR3 DNA reads as TGCGCCAGCAGCTTGGGCCTGACTCCCTCGGGCGGGACAGATACGCAGTATTTT. Amino acids: CASSLGLTPSGGTDTQYF.

The J gene is TRBJ1-5, the V gene TRBV19, with TRBD1 as a possible D gene (5 bases). V dropped 0 bases and J dropped 2 bases, with 8 bases sitting between them. The CDR3 consists of 15 residues. The germline V gene has CDR1 LNHDA and CDR2 SQIVND (reference sequence). The CDR3 DNA reads TGTGCCAGTAGTATAGAAGGCAGGGGCAATCAGCCCCAGCATTTT. Encoded protein: CASSIEGRGNQPQHF.

There are a few counts of this clone. This chain connects TRBV7-9 to TRBJ1-2; D gene unclear. The V gene lost 0 bases and the J gene lost 8 bases, with 19 bases spanning the gap. Germline V gene data show CDR1 as SEHNR and CDR2 as FQNEAQ (reference sequence). The CDR3 runs to 16 residues. This CDR3 is CASSLAGIRVGSGYTF. The CDR3, as DNA: TGTGCCAGCAGCTTAGCGGGCATAAGAGTGGGGAGCGGCTACACCTTC.

The V and J genes are TRBV5-1 and TRBJ1-2, with TRBD1 identical over 7 bases. Losses at the gene ends were 0 bases for V and 3 bases for J; bases not matched to a gene: 2. The CDR3 sequence is 14 residues long. CDR1 SGHRS and CDR2 YFSETQ come from the germline V gene. CDR3 protein: CASSLDGQDYGYTF. CDR3 DNA: TGCGCCAGCAGCTTGGATGGACAGGACTATGGCTACACCTTC.

The chain couples TRBV5-1 to TRBJ2-1; TRBD2 is a possible D gene (5 bases). Deletions cut 3 bases from V and 13 bases from J, with 11 bases between. Germline CDR1 reads SGHRS; CDR2 reads YFSETQ. The CDR3 totals 11 residues. The CDR3 protein is CASSSRGLQFF. CDR3 DNA: TGCGCCAGCAGCTCCCGGGGTCTACAGTTCTTC.